The next 11 T cell receptor beta chains were all read from a single sample in a study of T cell repertoires in ileal Crohn's disease. Assay: immunoSEQ multiplex PCR; the TCRdb copy retains only in-frame clones and omits some. Altogether some 900 clones are present, more than 70% being singletons, with the ten largest covering under 20%. Sequencing was done on a sample of ileal tissue. These receptors all stem from an adult with Crohn's disease.

The V and J genes are TRBV9 and TRBJ2-7; tentative D call: TRBD2 (6 bases). Germline loops: CDR1 SGDLS, CDR2 YYNGEE. Trimming shortened V by 0 bases and J by 5 bases, and 15 bases separated the two germline ends. The CDR3 loop spans 15 amino acids. CDR3 residues: CASSVATGDQDEQYF. The CDR3 nucleotides read TGTGCCAGCAGCGTAGCTACGGGGGACCAAGACGAGCAGTACTTC.

CDR3 nucleotide sequence: TGTGCCAGCAGCCTAGGCACCGGGACTAGCGGGGGGAAGGGGCAGTTCTTC. Protein product: CASSLGTGTSGGKGQFF. The gene calls are TRBV7-9 and TRBJ2-1; 15 nucleotides agree with TRBD2. This CDR3 is built from 17 residues. Trimming cost V 5 bases and J 12 bases; bases outside gene matches: 14. CDR1 and CDR2 from the germline V gene are SEHNR and FQNEAQ (reference sequence).

The J gene is TRBJ2-7, the V gene TRBV10-2; possible D gene TRBD2, 6 bases. V lost 6 bases and J 2 bases, leaving 23 bases between the germline ends. CDR3 length equals 17 residues. CDR1 WSHSY and CDR2 SAAADI come from the germline V gene. The CDR3 region has the DNA TGCGCCAGCAGAGCCGGGAGAAAACGAATAATTCCCTACGAGCAGTACTTC. Protein product: CASRAGRKRIIPYEQYF.

The chain is built from TRBV10-2 and TRBJ2-5; 7 bases are a match to TRBD2. The V segment lost 7 bases and the J segment 1 base; nucleotides outside the gene matches: 12. Germline assignment: CDR1 WSHSY and CDR2 SAAADI. CDR3 length equals 16 residues. The CDR3 coding sequence is TGCGCCAGCACCCGCCCGGCTAGCGGTTCCCAAGAGACCCAGTACTTC. Protein sequence: CASTRPASGSQETQYF.

This chain uses TRBV4-2 with TRBJ2-5; D perhaps matches TRBD2 (6 bases). Per germline, CDR1 LGHNA and CDR2 YNFKEQ. The CDR3 extends over 13 amino acids. V was shortened by 4 bases and J by 3 bases, with 9 bases between the two germline ends. CDR3 sequence reads: CASSRGGEETQYF. The CDR3, as DNA: TGTGCCAGCAGCCGAGGAGGGGAAGAGACCCAGTACTTC.

This chain uses TRBV9 with TRBJ2-3, with D unresolved. CDR3 length: 15 amino acids. The germline V gene has CDR1 SGDLS and CDR2 YYNGEE. The V end was cut by 0 bases, the J end by 1 base, with 9 bases between. DNA for the CDR3: TGTGCCAGCAGCGTAGATTCGGGTGGCACAGATACGCAGTATTTT. This codes for CASSVDSGGTDTQYF. Drawing the rest from reference TRBV9 and TRBJ2-3, the complete variable domain is DSGVTQTPKHLITATGQRVTLRCSPRSGDLSVYWYQQSLDQGLQFLIQYYNGEERAKGNILERFSAQQFPDLHSELNLSSLELGDSALYFCASSVDSGGTDTQYFGPGTRLTVL.

This clone has just a few counts. The V and J genes are TRBV28 and TRBJ1-1; 7 positions agree with TRBD1. Germline V lookup: CDR1 MDHEN, CDR2 SYDVKM. The length of the CDR3 is 14 residues. After removal of 5 bases from V and 2 bases from J, the junction contained 5 bases not matched to a gene. The CDR3: CASSVTGVNTEAFF. The DNA for the CDR3 is TGTGCCAGCAGTGTCACAGGGGTTAACACTGAAGCTTTCTTT.

This clone was found a few times. The genes are TRBV11-2 and TRBJ2-7, with TRBD2 identical over 12 bases. V trimming: 3 bases; J trimming: 2 bases; junction bases outside the gene matches: 8. Germline CDR1 reads SGHAT; CDR2 reads FQNNGV. This CDR3 region has 17 residues. CDR3 region: CASSLGASGRGTYEQYF. CDR3 bases: TGTGCCAGCAGCTTGGGAGCTAGCGGGAGGGGGACCTACGAGCAGTACTTC. Looking up the rest from reference TRBV11-2 and TRBJ2-7 gives the full variable domain: EAGVAQSPRYKIIEKRQSVAFWCNPISGHATLYWYQQILGQGPKLLIQFQNNGVVDDSQLPKDRFSAERLKGVDSTLKIQPAKLEDSAVYLCASSLGASGRGTYEQYFGPGTRLTVT.

V is TRBV5-1 and J is TRBJ2-6, with 7 bases fitting TRBD1. Germline V gene data show CDR1 as SGHRS and CDR2 as YFSETQ. This CDR3 has 17 amino acids. Germline trimming cut 4 bases from V and 0 bases from J; bases unmatched to any gene: 7. The CDR3 DNA is TGCGCCAGCAGCGTCCGGGACAGAGTCTCTGGGGCCAACGTCCTGACTTTC. This sequence encodes CASSVRDRVSGANVLTF. Full variable domain (missing parts from reference TRBV5-1 and TRBJ2-6): KAGVTQTPRYLIKTRGQQVTLSCSPISGHRSVSWYQQTPGQGLQFLFEYFSETQRNKGNFPGRFSGRQFSNSRSEMNVSTLELGDSALYLCASSVRDRVSGANVLTFGAGSRLTVL.

The chain links TRBV10-3 to TRBJ2-7; maybe TRBD2 (5 bases). The CDR3 is 13 residues long. V dropped 6 bases and J dropped 7 bases, with 16 bases sitting between them. In germline, CDR1 is ENHRY, CDR2 SYGVKD. CDR3 in amino acids: CAISDGPSGEQYF. Written as DNA, the CDR3 is TGTGCCATCAGCGATGGACCGTCGGGGGAGCAGTACTTC.

The J gene is TRBJ1-2, the V gene TRBV27; D gene ambiguous. Germline V lookup: CDR1 MNHEY, CDR2 SMNVEV (reference sequence). This CDR3 region has 13 residues. Deletions cut 6 bases from V and 3 bases from J, with 11 bases between. This chain's CDR3 is CASRRGRDYGYTF. CDR3 sequence (DNA): TGTGCCAGCAGACGAGGGCGGGACTATGGCTACACCTTC.